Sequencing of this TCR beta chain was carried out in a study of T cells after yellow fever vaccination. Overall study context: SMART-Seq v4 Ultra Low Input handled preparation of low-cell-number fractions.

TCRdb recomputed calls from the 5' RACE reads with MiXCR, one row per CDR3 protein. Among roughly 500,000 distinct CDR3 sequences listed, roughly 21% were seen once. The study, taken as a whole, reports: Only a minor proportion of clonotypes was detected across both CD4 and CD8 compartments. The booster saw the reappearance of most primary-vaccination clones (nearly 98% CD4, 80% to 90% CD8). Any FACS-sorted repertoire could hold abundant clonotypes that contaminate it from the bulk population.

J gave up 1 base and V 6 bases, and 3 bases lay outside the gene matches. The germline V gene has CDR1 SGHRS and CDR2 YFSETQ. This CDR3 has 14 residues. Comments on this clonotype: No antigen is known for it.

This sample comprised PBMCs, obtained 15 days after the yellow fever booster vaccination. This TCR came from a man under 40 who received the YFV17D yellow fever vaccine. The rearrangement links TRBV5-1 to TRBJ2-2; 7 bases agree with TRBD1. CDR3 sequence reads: CASTGTENTGELFF. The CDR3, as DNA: TGCGCCAGCACCGGGACAGAGAACACCGGGGAGCTGTTTTTT.